This T cell receptor (beta chain) is from a study of blood T cell repertoires in COVID-19. The CDR3 is 19 amino acids. With 1 base clipped from V and 2 bases from J, the junction kept 14 bases outside the gene matches. Germline V CDR1 and CDR2: MNHGY, SAAAGT. Source study methods: Scientists estimated how many nucleated cells there were by amplifying reference gene primers. Here immunoSEQ multiplex PCR was the method, and the copy in TCRdb shows in-frame clones only, minus some. V and J calls and clone size follow that table, whereas D and trimming were derived from the DNA. The repertoire holds 200,000 to 300,000 clones, with roughly four fifths as singletons.

This chain uses TRBV6-8 with TRBJ1-5; 7 nucleotides agree with TRBD1. The clonotype originates from a woman aged 80 or older with acute or convalescent COVID-19. Sequencing was done on a sample of peripheral blood. The CDR3 nucleotides are TGTGCCAGCAGTTACTTATCTCCTGACAGGGAAGAAGGCAATCAGCCCCAGCATTTT. This gives the protein CASSYLSPDREEGNQPQHF.